This passage covers 15 T cell receptor beta chains from one sample sequenced in a study of blood T cells in healthy people across ages. A second roughly 7 to 11 cycle PCR used barcoded and J-beta primers. Each CDR3 protein gets one entry after TCRdb re-called the 5' RACE reads with MiXCR. Here the sample spans roughly 1.5 million distinct CDR3 sequences, roughly 43% being singletons. The specimen was blood. All receptors come from a woman aged 18-29 years in good health.

V gene TRBV12-3 or TRBV12-4 combines with J gene TRBJ2-3; possible D gene TRBD2, 6 bases. The CDR3 consists of 15 residues. The V gene lost 3 bases and the J gene lost 6 bases, with 16 bases spanning the gap. CDR3 nucleotides: TGTGCCAGCAGTTTTTCCGTGACTAGAGGGGATACGCAGTATTTT. Its protein is CASSFSVTRGDTQYF.

This clonotype was seen ten or more times. A read error may produce the germline difference seen at one junction end. The rearrangement uses TRBV5-1 and TRBJ1-5; D ambiguous. The CDR3 covers 15 residues. CDR1 and CDR2 from the germline V gene are SGHRS and YFSETQ. The CDR3 nucleotides are TGTGCCAGCAGCTTAGCGGGGATTAGCAATCAGCCCCAGCATTTT. Protein: CASSLAGISNQPQHF.

The chain joins TRBV2 to TRBJ2-1; 7 nucleotides line up with TRBD2. CDR1 SNHLY and CDR2 FYNNEI come from the germline V gene. The CDR3 has 14 residues. Trimming took 4 bases from V and 5 from J; bases not matched to a gene: 5. The CDR3 nucleotides are TGTGCCAGCAGTGGTACGCGGGGGAACAATGAGCAGTTCTTC. Encoded protein: CASSGTRGNNEQFF.

This clonotype has just a few counts. The chain joins TRBV5-5 to TRBJ2-1; unclear D gene. Between the trimmed V and J ends, which lost 0 bases and 12 bases, there was a span of 10 bases. Germline CDR1 is SGHKS and CDR2 is YYEKEE (reference sequence). This CDR3 comprises 12 residues. The CDR3 bases are TGTGCCAGCAGCTTGGCCGAGAACGGGCAGTTCTTC. Its translation: CASSLAENGQFF.

The chain couples TRBV18 to TRBJ1-5; no definite D call. The CDR3 has 13 residues. CDR1 is KGHSH, CDR2 LQKENI, per germline. V was pared by 8 bases and J by 5 bases, with 13 bases between. Here the CDR3 DNA reads TGTGCCAGCGCCACGTCCGCCCATCAGCCCCAGCATTTT. This translates into CASATSAHQPQHF.

This clonotype showed up just a few times. V usage is TRBV12-3 or TRBV12-4 and J usage is TRBJ1-5; D perhaps matches TRBD1 (5 bases). The V end was cut by 5 bases, the J end by 6 bases, with 11 bases between. This CDR3 has 13 amino acids. The CDR3 DNA reads TGTGCCAGCAGTACGTGGGGCGGTCAGCCCCAGCATTTT. Amino acid sequence: CASSTWGGQPQHF.

This sequence joins TRBV4-3 and TRBJ1-1; a weak D match, TRBD1 (5 bases). The CDR3 covers 13 residues. V was shortened by 0 bases and J by 5 bases, with 7 bases between the two germline ends. Germline lookup yields CDR1 LGHNA and CDR2 YSLEER. The CDR3 DNA reads as TGCGCCAGCAGCCAAGAATGGGGGACTGAAGCTTTCTTT. It codes for CASSQEWGTEAFF.

On this clonotype itself: A much larger clone is a single base away; this may be a read error. The chain joins TRBV29-1 to TRBJ1-1, with TRBD1 matching 7 bases. CDR3 length: 13 residues. V gave up 4 bases and J gave up 0 bases; unmatched junction bases: 2. CDR1 and CDR2 (germline): SQVTM, ANQGSEA. The CDR3 region has the DNA TGCAGCGTTGTCGGACAGGTGAACACTGAAGCTTTCTTT. Translation: CSVVGQVNTEAFF. Supplemented by reference TRBV29-1 and TRBJ1-1, the full variable domain reads SAVISQKPSRDICQRGTSLTIQCQVDSQVTMMFWYRQQPGQSLTLIATANQGSEATYESGFVIDKFPISRPNLTFSTLTVSNMSPEDSSIYLCSVVGQVNTEAFFGQGTRLTVV.

The genes are TRBV4-3 and TRBJ1-1; weak D call: TRBD1 (5 bases). The V gene's germline CDR1 is LGHNA and CDR2 YSLEER. The CDR3 runs 14 residues. V lost 4 bases to trimming and J lost 3 bases, with 12 bases between them. The CDR3 DNA reads as TGCGCCAGCAGCCTGTATAAAGGGGACACTGAAGCTTTCTTT. It specifies CASSLYKGDTEAFF.

The rearrangement joins TRBV9 to TRBJ2-1; D might be TRBD2 (6 bases). The J call may not be correct, given that the DNA end is closer to TRBJ2-7. CDR3 length: 16 amino acids. The germline CDR1 and CDR2 sequences are SGDLS and YYNGEE. The CDR3 protein is CASSVVGSGLYNEQYF. The CDR3 DNA reads TGTGCCAGCAGCGTAGTAGGAAGCGGGCTTTACAATGAGCAGTACTTC.

The chain recombines TRBV12-3 or TRBV12-4 with TRBJ1-4, with D maybe TRBD1 (5 bases). The CDR3 sequence is 13 residues long. Trimming cost V 6 bases and J 10 bases, with 15 bases left between them. In DNA form, the CDR3 reads TGTGCCAGCAGCCTCGGGGCTCGAGGAAAACTGTTTTTT. Encoded protein: CASSLGARGKLFF.

The chain is built from TRBV20-1 and TRBJ2-3; a weak D match, TRBD2 (5 bases). Trimming removed 1 base at V and 6 bases at J, with 11 bases between. The germline gives CDR1 DFQATT, CDR2 SNEGSKA (reference sequence). The CDR3 has 13 amino acids. Here the CDR3 reads CSARGVAYDTQYF. CDR3 nucleotides: TGCAGTGCTAGAGGGGTAGCGTACGATACGCAGTATTTT.

In this sample, this clonotype turned up a few times. The chain combines TRBV4-1 with TRBJ1-5, with D uncertain. The CDR3 covers 14 residues. With 1 base removed from V and 5 bases from J, the gap between germline ends came to 9 bases. Germline CDR1 is MGHRA and CDR2 is YSYEKL. DNA of the CDR3: TGCGCCAGCAGCCAAGTAGAAGGGCATCAGCCCCAGCATTTT. Protein product: CASSQVEGHQPQHF.

CDR3 coding DNA: TGTGCCTGGAGTGTACTGGGGGGAGGATTTTTCTTT. Amino acid sequence: CAWSVLGGGFFF. The rearrangement uses TRBV30 and TRBJ1-1; D may be TRBD1 (5 bases). The V and J ends lost 0 bases and 13 bases respectively, with 15 bases between them. Per the germline V gene, CDR1 is GTSNPN and CDR2 is SVGIG (reference sequence). CDR3 size: 12 residues.

V and J are TRBV5-1 and TRBJ1-1; unclear D gene. Trimming took off 2 bases at V and 1 base at J, with 9 bases between the two ends. The CDR3 spans 14 residues. Germline values: CDR1 SGHRS, CDR2 YFSETQ. CDR3 nucleotides: TGCGCCAGCAGCTTAACAAACAGGAACACTGAAGCTTTCTTT. Translating it yields CASSLTNRNTEAFF.